The 25 T cell receptor beta chains listed next were all sequenced from one sample in a study of PD-1 blockade in classical Hodgkin lymphoma. The table came from immunoSEQ multiplex PCR; TCRdb's copy has only in-frame clones and leaves some out. The sample shows approximately 52,000 clones, around 75% of them seen only once. Relapse was seen in all patients after autologous stem cell transplantation, and brentuximab vedotin exposure was variable. This specimen consisted of peripheral blood mononuclear cells (PBMCs), obtained before the second cycle of nivolumab. These receptors were collected from a human donor with classical Hodgkin lymphoma.

The rearrangement joins TRBV4-1 to TRBJ2-3, with 10 bases matching TRBD2. The germline V gene has CDR1 MGHRA and CDR2 YSYEKL. This CDR3 spans 15 amino acids. V shed 4 bases and J 4 bases; nucleotides not matched to a gene: 5. The CDR3, as DNA: TGCGCCAGCAGCCTAGGGCTAGCGGGAGCAGATACGCAGTATTTT. Its translation: CASSLGLAGADTQYF.

The sample holds one count of this clone. The gene calls are TRBV6-5 and TRBJ1-5; D is ambiguous. CDR3 length equals 12 residues. Germline V gene data show CDR1 as MNHEY and CDR2 as SVGAGI. V lost 5 bases, J lost 7 bases, and 9 bases lay in between. CDR3 residues: CASSPFSQPQHF. The CDR3 DNA is TGTGCCAGCAGTCCCTTCTCCCAGCCCCAGCATTTT.

The V gene is TRBV27, the J gene TRBJ1-6; D remains ambiguous. Per germline, CDR1 MNHEY and CDR2 SMNVEV (reference sequence). The CDR3 contains 16 residues. V shed 3 bases and J shed 7 bases, with 16 bases lying between them. The CDR3: CASSFTREVKNSPLHF. The CDR3 coding sequence is TGTGCCAGCAGTTTTACGAGGGAAGTGAAGAATTCACCCCTCCACTTT.

This chain links TRBV15 with TRBJ2-7; 9 bases align to TRBD2. V trimming: 1 base; J trimming: 3 bases; junction bases outside the gene matches: 10. This CDR3 has 17 amino acids. Germline V CDR1 and CDR2: LNHNV, YYDKDF (reference sequence). CDR3 in DNA: TGTGCCACCAGCAGAGTCCCAGGACTAGCGCGAATCTACGAGCAGTACTTC. Translation gives CATSRVPGLARIYEQYF.

V and J are TRBV9 and TRBJ1-1, with 7 bases aligning to TRBD1. The V gene end was trimmed by 0 bases and the J gene end by 0 bases; junction bases not matched to a gene: 8. The CDR3 sequence is 17 residues long. Germline V CDR1 and CDR2: SGDLS, YYNGEE. This CDR3 is CASSVAAAGGLNTEAFF. The CDR3, as DNA: TGTGCCAGCAGCGTAGCGGCGGCAGGGGGATTGAACACTGAAGCTTTCTTT.

This CDR3 is CASSIGGGEKLFF. DNA for the CDR3: TGTGCCAGTAGTATCGGGGGAGGCGAAAAACTGTTTTTT. This chain links TRBV19 with TRBJ1-4, with D tentatively TRBD1 (5 bases). V dropped 3 bases and J dropped 8 bases, with 10 bases sitting between them. CDR3 length equals 13 residues. CDR1 LNHDA and CDR2 SQIVND come from the germline V gene (reference sequence).

This clone was counted a single time. The chain carries TRBV9 and TRBJ2-3; tentative D call: TRBD1 (6 bases). V lost 1 base and J 2 bases, leaving 11 bases between the germline ends. This CDR3 has 15 amino acids. The V gene's germline CDR1 is SGDLS and CDR2 YYNGEE. Written as DNA, the CDR3 is TGTGCCAGCAGCGTAAGGGGGACACCCACAGATACGCAGTATTTT. This translates into CASSVRGTPTDTQYF.

The rearrangement links TRBV19 to TRBJ2-3, with 10 bases lining up with TRBD2. The CDR3 has 15 amino acids. CDR1 is LNHDA and CDR2 is SQIVND in the germline V gene (reference sequence). J was trimmed by 6 bases and V by 9 bases; bases with no gene match: 12. CDR3: CASRLRASGSDTQYF. DNA of the CDR3: TGTGCCAGCCGGCTAAGGGCTAGCGGGAGCGATACGCAGTATTTT.

The chain carries TRBV29-1 and TRBJ2-7; maybe TRBD1 (6 bases). Germline V gene data show CDR1 as SQVTM and CDR2 as ANQGSEA. Trimming removed 7 bases at V and 4 bases at J, with 17 bases between. This CDR3 contains 13 residues. CDR3 nucleotides: TGCAGCGCTGGGGTACAGGGATCTTACGAGCAGTACTTC. Its translation is CSAGVQGSYEQYF.

This chain uses TRBV9 with TRBJ2-1; TRBD2 is a possible D gene (5 bases). This CDR3 spans 15 amino acids. Germline values: CDR1 SGDLS, CDR2 YYNGEE. V lost 0 bases and J 4 bases, leaving 11 bases between the germline ends. The CDR3 spells CASSVEGGRYNEQFF. The CDR3 coding sequence is TGTGCCAGCAGCGTAGAGGGTGGGAGATACAATGAGCAGTTCTTC.

This clone was detected a few times. The rearrangement uses TRBV28 and TRBJ2-2; D unresolved. Germline V gene sequence: CDR1 MDHEN, CDR2 SYDVKM. The length of the CDR3 is 12 residues. Trimming stripped 8 bases from V and 5 bases from J, with 9 bases between. The CDR3 sequence: CASHEKTGELFF. The DNA of the CDR3 is TGTGCCAGCCACGAGAAGACCGGGGAGCTGTTTTTT. The whole variable domain, filled in from reference TRBV28 and TRBJ2-2, reads DVKVTQSSRYLVKRTGEKVFLECVQDMDHENMFWYRQDPGLGLRLIYFSYDVKMKEKGDIPEGYSVSREKKERFSLILESASTNQTSMYLCASHEKTGELFFGEGSRLTVL.

The J gene is TRBJ1-3, the V gene TRBV6-1, with unresolved D. Germline V CDR1 and CDR2: MNHNS, SASEGT. CDR3 length: 16 residues. Between the trimmed V and J ends, which lost 2 bases and 4 bases, there was a span of 15 bases. The DNA of the CDR3 is TGTGCCAGCAGTGAATACGCCGCTCAACTGGGAAACACCATATATTTT. It is translated as CASSEYAAQLGNTIYF.

The chain uses TRBV19 and TRBJ1-5; D ambiguous. Per the germline V gene, CDR1 is LNHDA and CDR2 is SQIVND (reference sequence). Deletions cut 4 bases from V and 0 bases from J, with 13 bases between. This CDR3 comprises 16 residues. DNA for the CDR3: TGTGCCAGTAGTACTGTCTTTGCAAGTAGCAATCAGCCCCAGCATTTT. It translates to CASSTVFASSNQPQHF.

The chain links TRBV10-3 to TRBJ1-2; maybe TRBD1 (5 bases). This CDR3 spans 11 amino acids. CDR1 is ENHRY, CDR2 SYGVKD, per germline. V was clipped by 10 bases and J by 4 bases, with 10 bases between them. The CDR3 nucleotides are TGTGCCACCACTGGGGGCTATGGCTACACCTTC. It codes for CATTGGYGYTF.

The chain is built from TRBV7-2 and TRBJ2-1; 7 bases are a match to TRBD1. Unmatched junction bases numbered 7, after V lost 5 bases and J lost 6 bases. CDR3 length: 14 amino acids. Germline assignment: CDR1 SGHTA and CDR2 FQGNSA. In DNA, the CDR3 is TGTGCCAGCAGCCCAAAAACAGGGGTCAATGAGCAGTTCTTC. It translates to CASSPKTGVNEQFF.

This clone has only a few counts. The genes are TRBV30 and TRBJ2-1; D is possibly TRBD1 (5 bases). CDR3 length: 11 residues. Germline V gene lookup returns CDR1 GTSNPN and CDR2 SVGIG (reference sequence). Trimming pared 5 bases from V and 5 bases from J, leaving 7 bases between. CDR3 in amino acids: CAWSRDNEQFF. CDR3 nucleotide sequence: TGTGCCTGGTCCAGGGACAATGAGCAGTTCTTC.

The rearrangement uses TRBV27 and TRBJ2-1; D possibly corresponds to TRBD2 (6 bases). V shed 6 bases and J shed 3 bases, with 6 bases lying between them. The germline CDR1 and CDR2 sequences are MNHEY and SMNVEV (reference sequence). This CDR3 has 12 residues. The CDR3 nucleotides are TGTGCCAGCAGGACTAGCTACAATGAGCAGTTCTTC. It specifies CASRTSYNEQFF.

This clone came up a few times. Other DNA sequences of this sample code for an identical CDR3. The genes are TRBV27 and TRBJ1-2; TRBD1 aligns across 8 bases. V was pared by 0 bases and J by 2 bases, with 2 bases of the junction left unmatched. CDR1 is MNHEY and CDR2 is SMNVEV in the germline V gene (reference sequence). The CDR3 sequence is 15 residues long. In nucleotides, the CDR3 is TGTGCCAGCAGTTTATCGCAGGGGGCAAACTATGGCTACACCTTC. It encodes CASSLSQGANYGYTF.

The J gene is TRBJ2-3, the V gene TRBV7-9, with D unclear. Germline assignment: CDR1 SEHNR and CDR2 FQNEAQ (reference sequence). The CDR3 length is 13 residues. With 3 bases removed from V and 0 bases from J, the gap between germline ends came to 4 bases. CDR3 bases: TGTGCCAGCAGCTTCCTCAGCACAGATACGCAGTATTTT. This encodes CASSFLSTDTQYF.

This rearrangement joins TRBV6-5 to TRBJ2-5; 9 bases match TRBD1. Per the germline V gene, CDR1 is MNHEY and CDR2 is SVGAGI. CDR3 length: 14 residues. V gave up 10 bases and J gave up 5 bases; unmatched junction bases: 11. CDR3 loop: CATHPGTGRETQYF. CDR3 bases: TGTGCCACCCACCCCGGGACAGGGAGGGAGACCCAGTACTTC.

The chain links TRBV9 to TRBJ2-1; perhaps TRBD1 as D (6 bases). V lost 0 bases, J lost 4 bases, and 8 bases lay in between. Germline V lookup: CDR1 SGDLS, CDR2 YYNGEE. The CDR3 totals 14 residues. CDR3 nucleotide sequence: TGTGCCAGCAGCGTAGCGGACAGATACAATGAGCAGTTCTTC. It codes for CASSVADRYNEQFF. Variable domain in full (rest from reference TRBV9 and TRBJ2-1): DSGVTQTPKHLITATGQRVTLRCSPRSGDLSVYWYQQSLDQGLQFLIQYYNGEERAKGNILERFSAQQFPDLHSELNLSSLELGDSALYFCASSVADRYNEQFFGPGTRLTVL.

In this sample, this clone turned up many times. J is TRBJ1-2 and V is TRBV7-2; D ambiguous. The CDR3 runs 13 residues. V was cut by 1 base and J by 4 bases, with 7 bases left in between. Germline assignment: CDR1 SGHTA and CDR2 FQGNSA. The DNA of the CDR3 is TGTGCCAGCAGCTTAGAGGCCAGCTATGGCTACACCTTC. This translates into CASSLEASYGYTF. Together with reference TRBV7-2 and TRBJ1-2, the CDR3 gives the full variable domain: GAGVSQSPSNKVTEKGKDVELRCDPISGHTALYWYRQSLGQGLEFLIYFQGNSAPDKSGLPSDRFSAERTGGSVSTLTIQRTQQEDSAVYLCASSLEASYGYTFGSGTRLTVV.

This clone was seen more than once but under ten times. The rearrangement links TRBV7-3 to TRBJ2-7, with TRBD1 identical over 8 bases. After removal of 2 bases from V and 3 bases from J, the junction contained 9 bases not matched to a gene. The CDR3 extends over 16 amino acids. CDR1 is SGHTA and CDR2 is FQGTGA in the germline V gene. The CDR3, as DNA: TGTGCCAGCAGCTTAGTTGGACAGGGACGAAGCTACGAGCAGTACTTC. This sequence encodes CASSLVGQGRSYEQYF.

In this sample, this clone turned up once. V is TRBV11-2 and J is TRBJ2-1; D perhaps matches TRBD1 (6 bases). The V gene lost 1 base and the J gene lost 1 base, with 8 bases spanning the gap. This CDR3 has 15 residues. Germline assignment: CDR1 SGHAT and CDR2 FQNNGV. CDR3 in DNA: TGTGCCAGCAGCTTAGGCAGGGGATCCTACAATGAGCAGTTCTTC. This codes for CASSLGRGSYNEQFF.

This sequence joins TRBV19 and TRBJ1-1; 9 positions match TRBD1. V shed 4 bases and J 0 bases; nucleotides not matched to a gene: 3. The CDR3 runs 15 residues. Germline lookup yields CDR1 LNHDA and CDR2 SQIVND (reference sequence). CDR3 in amino acids: CASSRDREMNTEAFF. The DNA for the CDR3 is TGTGCCAGTAGTAGGGACAGGGAAATGAACACTGAAGCTTTCTTT.